These 7 T cell receptor beta chains originate from one sample sequenced in a study of regulatory T cells in long-lasting Graves disease. As to time point: newly diagnosed GD, antithyroid drugs for less than 3 months. From RNA extracted from PBMCs, the TCR library was made. According to the study, TCR beta libraries were built with iRepertoire HTBI primers and CDR3-region Arm-PCR. A single record per CDR3 protein comes from TCRdb applying MiXCR to the multiplex PCR reads. The profile covers about 620,000 distinct CDR3 sequences, with approximately 15% appearing a single time and around a sixth taken by the ten largest. The sample was also linked to a second study, of T cells in Graves' hyperthyroidism and ophthalmopathy.

The material was peripheral blood mononuclear cells (PBMCs), obtained at new diagnosis, from a patient treated with antithyroid drugs. These receptors were taken from a young woman with Graves disease.

In this sample, this clonotype turned up once. A much larger clone differs from this one at a single base, so this may be a read error. V and J are TRBV5-1 and TRBJ2-1; 9 nucleotides line up with TRBD2. V was clipped by 5 bases and J by 3 bases; unmatched bases: 6. Germline CDR1 SGHRS, CDR2 YFSETQ. CDR3 size: 15 residues. CDR3 loop: CASRFLAGSYNEQFF. CDR3 nucleotide sequence: TGCGCCAGCAGGTTTCTAGCGGGAAGCTACAATGAGCAGTTCTTC.

In its sample, this clonotype was seen a few times. A junction boundary mismatches the germline segment, possibly from a read error. The chain recombines TRBV7-2 with TRBJ2-7; 12 nucleotides match TRBD2. CDR3 length: 12 residues. Germline V gene sequence: CDR1 SGHTA, CDR2 FQGNSA. CDR3 bases: TGTGCCAGCAGCCGACTAGCGGGAGTCCCTTTCTTC. Amino acids: CASSRLAGVPFF. Complete variable domain (other parts from reference TRBV7-2 and TRBJ2-7): GAGVSQSPSNKVTEKGKDVELRCDPISGHTALYWYRQSLGQGLEFLIYFQGNSAPDKSGLPSDRFSAERTGGSVSTLTIQRTQQEDSAVYLCASSRLAGVPFFGPGTRLTVT.

Only a few counts were recorded for this clonotype. The genes are TRBV18 and TRBJ2-7, with 7 bases matching TRBD1. Germline values: CDR1 KGHSH, CDR2 LQKENI. The CDR3 totals 16 residues. J lost 0 bases, V lost 3 bases, and 8 bases had no gene match. The CDR3 protein is CASSPLDRMSSYEQYF. CDR3 nucleotides: TGTGCCAGCTCACCGCTGGACAGGATGAGCTCCTACGAGCAGTACTTC.

J is TRBJ2-1 and V is TRBV7-9; 9 bases match TRBD2. Losses at the gene ends were 4 bases for V and 8 bases for J; bases not matched to a gene: 12. The CDR3 is made up of 16 amino acids. Germline values: CDR1 SEHNR, CDR2 FQNEAQ (reference sequence). The CDR3 here is CASSSYLAGGFDEQFF. Written as DNA, the CDR3 is TGTGCCAGCAGCTCCTACTTGGCGGGAGGGTTCGATGAGCAGTTCTTC.

Many counts were recorded for this clonotype. Here the CDR3 reads CASRTPSNTGELFF. For the CDR3, the DNA is TGTGCCAGCAGAACGCCCTCAAACACCGGGGAGCTGTTTTTT. The rearrangement uses TRBV6-1 and TRBJ2-2, with no clear D. The CDR3 covers 14 residues. Per germline, CDR1 MNHNS and CDR2 SASEGT. The V and J ends lost 6 bases and 2 bases respectively, with 10 bases between them.

The chain combines TRBV10-3 with TRBJ1-6; TRBD1 matches at 9 bases. The germline gives CDR1 ENHRY, CDR2 SYGVKD. This CDR3 has 18 residues. The J segment lost 7 bases and the V segment lost 3 bases, leaving 13 bases of the junction unmatched. The CDR3 nucleotides are TGTGCCATCAGTGAATCGGGACAGGGAAATAGTAGAAATTCACCCCTCCACTTT. Encoded protein: CAISESGQGNSRNSPLHF.

In this sample, this clonotype turned up a few times. The chain employs TRBV6-1 and TRBJ2-7; no clear D. Deletions cut 5 bases from V and 6 bases from J, with 5 bases between. In germline, CDR1 is MNHNS, CDR2 SASEGT. There are 10 residues in the CDR3. This CDR3 reads CASSMGEQYF. The CDR3 DNA sequence: TGTGCCAGCAGTATGGGCGAGCAGTACTTC.